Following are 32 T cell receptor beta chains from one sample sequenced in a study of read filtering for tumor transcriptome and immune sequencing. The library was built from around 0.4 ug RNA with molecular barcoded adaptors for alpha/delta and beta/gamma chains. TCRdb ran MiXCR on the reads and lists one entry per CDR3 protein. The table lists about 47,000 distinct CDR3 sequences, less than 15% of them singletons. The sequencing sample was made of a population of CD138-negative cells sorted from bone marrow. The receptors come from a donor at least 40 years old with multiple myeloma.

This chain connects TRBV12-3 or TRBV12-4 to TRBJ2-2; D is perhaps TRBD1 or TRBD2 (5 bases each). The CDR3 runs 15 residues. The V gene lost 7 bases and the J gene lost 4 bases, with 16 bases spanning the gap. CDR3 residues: CASTEGQGGTGELFF. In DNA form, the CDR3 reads TGTGCCAGCACCGAGGGGCAGGGTGGCACCGGGGAGCTGTTTTTT.

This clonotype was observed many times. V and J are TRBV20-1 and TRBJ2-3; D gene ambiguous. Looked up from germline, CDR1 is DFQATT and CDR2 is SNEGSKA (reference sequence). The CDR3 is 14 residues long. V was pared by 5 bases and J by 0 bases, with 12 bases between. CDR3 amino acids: CSAFDRASTDTQYF. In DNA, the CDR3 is TGCAGTGCTTTTGATCGTGCTAGCACAGATACGCAGTATTTT.

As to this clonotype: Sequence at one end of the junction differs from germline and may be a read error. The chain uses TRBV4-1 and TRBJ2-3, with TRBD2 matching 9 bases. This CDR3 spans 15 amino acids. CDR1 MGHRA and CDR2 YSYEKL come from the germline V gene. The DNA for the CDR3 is TGCGCCTGCAGCCTTAGCGGGAGAGGGGCAGATACGCAGTATTTT. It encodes CACSLSGRGADTQYF.

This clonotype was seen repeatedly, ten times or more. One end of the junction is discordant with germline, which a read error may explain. The CDR3 protein is CSVEDRTDTQYF. The CDR3, as DNA: TGCAGCGTAGAAGACAGAACAGATACGCAGTATTTT. The chain carries TRBV29-1 and TRBJ2-3, with a weak D call TRBD1 (5 bases). CDR1 SQVTM and CDR2 ANQGSEA come from the germline V gene. This CDR3 spans 12 amino acids.

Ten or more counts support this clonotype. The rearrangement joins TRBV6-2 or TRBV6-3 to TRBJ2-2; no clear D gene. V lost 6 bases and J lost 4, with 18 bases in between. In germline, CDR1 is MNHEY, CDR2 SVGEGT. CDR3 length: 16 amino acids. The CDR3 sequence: CASSPLRVRGTGELFF. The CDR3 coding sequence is TGTGCCAGCAGCCCGTTGAGAGTCCGCGGCACCGGGGAGCTGTTTTTT.

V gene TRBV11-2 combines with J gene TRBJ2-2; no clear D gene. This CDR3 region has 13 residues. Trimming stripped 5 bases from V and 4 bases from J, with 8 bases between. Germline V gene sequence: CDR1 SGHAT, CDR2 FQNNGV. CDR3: CASSPTITGELFF. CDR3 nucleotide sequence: TGTGCCAGCAGCCCCACAATCACCGGGGAGCTGTTTTTT. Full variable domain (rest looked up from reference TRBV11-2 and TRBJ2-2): EAGVAQSPRYKIIEKRQSVAFWCNPISGHATLYWYQQILGQGPKLLIQFQNNGVVDDSQLPKDRFSAERLKGVDSTLKIQPAKLEDSAVYLCASSPTITGELFFGEGSRLTVL.

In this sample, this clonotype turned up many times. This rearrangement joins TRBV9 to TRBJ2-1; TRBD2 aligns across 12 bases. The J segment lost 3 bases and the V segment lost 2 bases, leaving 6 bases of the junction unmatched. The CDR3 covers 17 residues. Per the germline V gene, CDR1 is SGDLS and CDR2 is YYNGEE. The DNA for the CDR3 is TGTGCCAGCAGCGTCTCTTCGGGACTAGCGGGCTACAATGAGCAGTTCTTC. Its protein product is CASSVSSGLAGYNEQFF. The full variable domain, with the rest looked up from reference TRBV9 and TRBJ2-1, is DSGVTQTPKHLITATGQRVTLRCSPRSGDLSVYWYQQSLDQGLQFLIQYYNGEERAKGNILERFSAQQFPDLHSELNLSSLELGDSALYFCASSVSSGLAGYNEQFFGPGTRLTVL.

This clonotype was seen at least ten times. The CDR3 is CSVGTGGLDTQYF. The CDR3 nucleotides read TGCAGCGTTGGGACAGGGGGCTTAGATACGCAGTATTTT. The chain carries TRBV29-1 and TRBJ2-3, with TRBD1 matching 11 bases. This CDR3 has 13 amino acids. V was pared by 4 bases and J by 5 bases, with 2 bases of the junction left unmatched. From germline, CDR1 is SQVTM and CDR2 ANQGSEA.

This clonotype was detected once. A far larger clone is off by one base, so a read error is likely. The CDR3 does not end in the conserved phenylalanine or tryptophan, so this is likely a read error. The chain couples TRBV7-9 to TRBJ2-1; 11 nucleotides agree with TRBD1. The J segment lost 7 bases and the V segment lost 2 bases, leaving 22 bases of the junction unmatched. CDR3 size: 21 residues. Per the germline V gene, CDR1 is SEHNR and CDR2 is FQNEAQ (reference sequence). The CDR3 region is CASSLTDRGLSGRQIGNEQFS. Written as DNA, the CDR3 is TGTGCCAGCAGCTTAACGGACAGGGGGCTTTCTGGGAGGCAGATTGGGAATGAGCAGTTCTCC.

Here the CDR3 reads CASTGTGNTEAFF. The DNA of the CDR3 is TGTGCCAGCACCGGGACGGGGAACACTGAAGCTTTCTTT. The chain has TRBV2 and TRBJ1-1, with D possibly matching TRBD1 (5 bases). Germline V gives CDR1 SNHLY, CDR2 FYNNEI. The CDR3 runs 13 residues. V lost 7 bases to trimming and J lost 1 base, with 10 bases between them.

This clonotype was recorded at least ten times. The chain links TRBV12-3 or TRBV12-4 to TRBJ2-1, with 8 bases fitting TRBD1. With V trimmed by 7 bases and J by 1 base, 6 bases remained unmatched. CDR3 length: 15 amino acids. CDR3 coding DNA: TGTGCCAGCACTCCCGGGACAGGTTCCTACAATGAGCAGTTCTTC. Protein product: CASTPGTGSYNEQFF.

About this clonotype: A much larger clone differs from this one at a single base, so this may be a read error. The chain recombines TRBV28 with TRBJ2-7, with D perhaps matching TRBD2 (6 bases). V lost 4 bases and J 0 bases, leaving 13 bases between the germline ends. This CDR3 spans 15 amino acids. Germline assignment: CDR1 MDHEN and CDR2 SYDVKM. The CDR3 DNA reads TGTGCCAGCAGTTACAGTCTAGCGTTCTCCTACGAGCAGTACTTC. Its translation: CASSYSLAFSYEQYF.

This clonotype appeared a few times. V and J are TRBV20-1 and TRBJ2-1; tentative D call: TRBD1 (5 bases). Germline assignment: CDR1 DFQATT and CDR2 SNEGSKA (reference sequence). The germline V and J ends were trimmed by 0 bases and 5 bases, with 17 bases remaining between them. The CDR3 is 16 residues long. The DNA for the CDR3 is TGCAGTGCTAGAGATTTGGGCAGGGCCTTAAACAATGAGCAGTTCTTC. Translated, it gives CSARDLGRALNNEQFF.

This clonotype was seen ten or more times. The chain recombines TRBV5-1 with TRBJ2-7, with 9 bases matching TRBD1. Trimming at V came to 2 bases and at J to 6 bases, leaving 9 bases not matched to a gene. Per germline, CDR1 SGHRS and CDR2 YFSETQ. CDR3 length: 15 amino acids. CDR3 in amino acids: CASSFVPGQGSEQYF. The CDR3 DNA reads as TGCGCCAGCAGCTTTGTACCGGGACAGGGATCCGAGCAGTACTTC.

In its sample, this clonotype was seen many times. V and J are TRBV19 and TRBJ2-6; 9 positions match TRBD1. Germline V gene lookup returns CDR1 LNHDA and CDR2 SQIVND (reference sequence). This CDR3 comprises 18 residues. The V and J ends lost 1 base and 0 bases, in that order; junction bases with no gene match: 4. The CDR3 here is CASSIGDRDDSGANVLTF. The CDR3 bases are TGTGCCAGTAGTATAGGGGACAGGGATGACTCTGGGGCCAACGTCCTGACTTTC.

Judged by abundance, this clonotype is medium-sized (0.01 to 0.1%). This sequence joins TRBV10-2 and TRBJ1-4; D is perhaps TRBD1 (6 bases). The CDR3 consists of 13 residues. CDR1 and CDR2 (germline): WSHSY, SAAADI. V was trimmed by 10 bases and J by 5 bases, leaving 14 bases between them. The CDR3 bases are TGCGCCACCACGGGACACCTCAATGAAAAACTGTTTTTT. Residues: CATTGHLNEKLFF.

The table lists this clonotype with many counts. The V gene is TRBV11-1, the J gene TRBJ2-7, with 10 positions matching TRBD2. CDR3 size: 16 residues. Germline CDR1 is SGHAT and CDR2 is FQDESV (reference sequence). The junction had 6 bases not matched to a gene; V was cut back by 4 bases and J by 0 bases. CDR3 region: CASSSQWTSGSYEQYF. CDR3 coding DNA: TGTGCCAGCAGCTCGCAGTGGACTAGCGGCTCCTACGAGCAGTACTTC.

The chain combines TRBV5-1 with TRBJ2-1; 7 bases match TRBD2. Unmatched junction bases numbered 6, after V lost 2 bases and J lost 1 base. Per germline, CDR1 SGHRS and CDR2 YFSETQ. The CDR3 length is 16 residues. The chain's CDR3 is CASSLGLGGSYNEQFF. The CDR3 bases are TGCGCCAGCAGCTTAGGACTAGGAGGGTCCTACAATGAGCAGTTCTTC.

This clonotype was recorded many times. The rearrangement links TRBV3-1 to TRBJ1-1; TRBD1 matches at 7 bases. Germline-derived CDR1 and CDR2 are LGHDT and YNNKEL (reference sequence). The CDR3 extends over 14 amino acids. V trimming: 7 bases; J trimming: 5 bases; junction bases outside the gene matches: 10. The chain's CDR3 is CASTQGSVLTEAFF. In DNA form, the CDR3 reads TGTGCCAGCACACAGGGGTCGGTGTTGACTGAAGCTTTCTTT.

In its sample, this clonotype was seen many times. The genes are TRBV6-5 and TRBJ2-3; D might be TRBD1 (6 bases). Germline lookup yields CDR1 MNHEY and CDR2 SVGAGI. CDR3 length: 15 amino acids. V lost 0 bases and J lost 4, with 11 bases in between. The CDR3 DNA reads TGTGCCAGCAGTTACTCGCCAGGGGCCCCAGATACGCAGTATTTT. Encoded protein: CASSYSPGAPDTQYF.

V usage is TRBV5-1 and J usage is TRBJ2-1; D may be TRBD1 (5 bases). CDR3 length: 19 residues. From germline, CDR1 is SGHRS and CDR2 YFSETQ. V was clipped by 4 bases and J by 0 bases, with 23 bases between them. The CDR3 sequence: CASSPSPHRTHSSYNEQFF. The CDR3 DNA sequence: TGCGCCAGCAGCCCGTCTCCCCACCGGACACACAGCTCCTACAATGAGCAGTTCTTC. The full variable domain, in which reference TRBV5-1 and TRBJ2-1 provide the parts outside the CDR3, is KAGVTQTPRYLIKTRGQQVTLSCSPISGHRSVSWYQQTPGQGLQFLFEYFSETQRNKGNFPGRFSGRQFSNSRSEMNVSTLELGDSALYLCASSPSPHRTHSSYNEQFFGPGTRLTVL.

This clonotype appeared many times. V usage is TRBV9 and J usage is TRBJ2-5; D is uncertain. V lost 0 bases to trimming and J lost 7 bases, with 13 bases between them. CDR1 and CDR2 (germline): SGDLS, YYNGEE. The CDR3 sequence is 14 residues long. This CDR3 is CASSVDGRSGTQYF. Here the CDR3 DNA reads TGTGCCAGCAGCGTAGACGGACGGTCGGGGACCCAGTACTTC.

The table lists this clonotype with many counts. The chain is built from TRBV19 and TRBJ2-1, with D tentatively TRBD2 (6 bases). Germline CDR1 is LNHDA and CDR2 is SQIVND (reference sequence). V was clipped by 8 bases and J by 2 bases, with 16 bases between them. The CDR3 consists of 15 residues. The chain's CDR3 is CASAQLGGTYNEQFF. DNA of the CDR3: TGTGCCAGTGCCCAGCTGGGAGGAACCTACAATGAGCAGTTCTTC.

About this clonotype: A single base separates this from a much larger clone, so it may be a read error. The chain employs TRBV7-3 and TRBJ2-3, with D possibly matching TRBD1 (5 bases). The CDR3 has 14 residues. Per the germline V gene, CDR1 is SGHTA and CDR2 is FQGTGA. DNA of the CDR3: TGTGCCAGCAGCTTTCATCAGGGCACGGATACGCAGTGTTTT. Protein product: CASSFHQGTDTQCF.

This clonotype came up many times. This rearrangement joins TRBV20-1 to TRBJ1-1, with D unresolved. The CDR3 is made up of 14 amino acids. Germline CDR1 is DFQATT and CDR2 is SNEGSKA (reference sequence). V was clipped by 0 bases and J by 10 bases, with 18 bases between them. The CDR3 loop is CSARDKSVPNGAFF. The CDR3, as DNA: TGCAGTGCTAGAGACAAGTCCGTCCCCAACGGAGCTTTCTTT.

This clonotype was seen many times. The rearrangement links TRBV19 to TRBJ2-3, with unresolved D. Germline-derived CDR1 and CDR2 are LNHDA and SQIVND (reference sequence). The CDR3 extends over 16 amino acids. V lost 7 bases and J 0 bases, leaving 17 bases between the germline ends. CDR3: CASTDLSSASTDTQYF. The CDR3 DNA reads TGTGCCAGTACAGACCTCTCTTCGGCCAGCACAGATACGCAGTATTTT.

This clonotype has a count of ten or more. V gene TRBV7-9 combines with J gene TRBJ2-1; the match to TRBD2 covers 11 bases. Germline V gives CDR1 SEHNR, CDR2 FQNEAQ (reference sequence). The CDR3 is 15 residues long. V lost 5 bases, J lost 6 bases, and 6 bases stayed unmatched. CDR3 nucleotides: TGTGCCAGCAGCCCGGGACTAGCGGAGCCCAATGAGCAGTTCTTC. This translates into CASSPGLAEPNEQFF. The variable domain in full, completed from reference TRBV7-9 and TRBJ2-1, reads DTGVSQNPRHKITKRGQNVTFRCDPISEHNRLYWYRQTLGQGPEFLTYFQNEAQLEKSRLLSDRFSAERPKGSFSTLEIQRTEQGDSAMYLCASSPGLAEPNEQFFGPGTRLTVL.

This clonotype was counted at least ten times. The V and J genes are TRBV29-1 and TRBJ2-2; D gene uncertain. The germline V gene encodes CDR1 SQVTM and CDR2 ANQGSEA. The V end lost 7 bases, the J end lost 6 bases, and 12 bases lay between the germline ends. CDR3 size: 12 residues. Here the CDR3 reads CSALLAPGELFF. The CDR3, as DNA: TGCAGCGCACTGTTGGCCCCCGGGGAGCTGTTTTTT.

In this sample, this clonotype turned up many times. As DNA, the CDR3 is TGCAGTGCTAGAAAGTTTGGTCAGCCCCAGCATTTT. Translated, it gives CSARKFGQPQHF. The rearrangement joins TRBV20-1 to TRBJ1-5; D call uncertain. Trimming took off 2 bases at V and 6 bases at J, with 8 bases between the two ends. Germline V gene sequence: CDR1 DFQATT, CDR2 SNEGSKA (reference sequence). The CDR3 is 12 residues long.

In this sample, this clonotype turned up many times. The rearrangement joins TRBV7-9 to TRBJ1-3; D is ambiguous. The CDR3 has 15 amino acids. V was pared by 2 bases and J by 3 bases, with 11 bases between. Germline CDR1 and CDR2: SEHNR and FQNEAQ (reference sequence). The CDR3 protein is CASSLNLRFGNTIYF. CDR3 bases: TGTGCCAGCAGCTTAAACTTAAGGTTTGGAAACACCATATATTTT.

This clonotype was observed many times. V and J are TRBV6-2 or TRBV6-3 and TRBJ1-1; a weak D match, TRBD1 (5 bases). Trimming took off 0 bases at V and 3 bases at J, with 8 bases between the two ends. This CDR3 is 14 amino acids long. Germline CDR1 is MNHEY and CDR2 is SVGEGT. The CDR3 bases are TGTGCCAGCAGTTACTCCGGGGCTGACACTGAAGCTTTCTTT. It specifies CASSYSGADTEAFF.

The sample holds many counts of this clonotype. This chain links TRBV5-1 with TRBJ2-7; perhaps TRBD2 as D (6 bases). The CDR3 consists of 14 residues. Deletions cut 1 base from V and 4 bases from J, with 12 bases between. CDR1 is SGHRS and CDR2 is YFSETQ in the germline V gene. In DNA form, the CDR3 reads TGCGCCAGCAGCTTGCGGGACTCGATTTACGAGCAGTACTTC. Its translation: CASSLRDSIYEQYF.